This TCR beta chain is from a study of shared clonotypes between healthy human individuals. Clones were read by immunoSEQ multiplex PCR, and TCRdb kept only the in-frame ones, dropping some. The sample carries roughly 2.1 million clones, about 93% recorded once. CDR3 length equals 15 residues. The trim removed 4 bases at V and 0 bases at J, leaving 3 bases unmatched. Germline CDR1 and CDR2: SGDLS and YYNGEE. Terminally differentiated effector memory CD45RA+ cells were excluded from the naive CD8 cells, which were CD45RO-negative and positively selected for CCR7. The origin of this receptor is a man aged 18 to 29 in good health. Some clones in this sample may be carry-over from other donors' samples. The V gene is TRBV9, the J gene TRBJ2-7; 11 nucleotides agree with TRBD2. Sequencing was performed on naive CD8+ T cells from PBMCs. CDR3 region: CASSRSGRASYEQYF. CDR3 in DNA: TGTGCCAGCAGCCGTAGCGGGAGGGCCTCCTACGAGCAGTACTTC. The whole variable domain, filled in from reference TRBV9 and TRBJ2-7, reads DSGVTQTPKHLITATGQRVTLRCSPRSGDLSVYWYQQSLDQGLQFLIQYYNGEERAKGNILERFSAQQFPDLHSELNLSSLELGDSALYFCASSRSGRASYEQYFGPGTRLTVT.